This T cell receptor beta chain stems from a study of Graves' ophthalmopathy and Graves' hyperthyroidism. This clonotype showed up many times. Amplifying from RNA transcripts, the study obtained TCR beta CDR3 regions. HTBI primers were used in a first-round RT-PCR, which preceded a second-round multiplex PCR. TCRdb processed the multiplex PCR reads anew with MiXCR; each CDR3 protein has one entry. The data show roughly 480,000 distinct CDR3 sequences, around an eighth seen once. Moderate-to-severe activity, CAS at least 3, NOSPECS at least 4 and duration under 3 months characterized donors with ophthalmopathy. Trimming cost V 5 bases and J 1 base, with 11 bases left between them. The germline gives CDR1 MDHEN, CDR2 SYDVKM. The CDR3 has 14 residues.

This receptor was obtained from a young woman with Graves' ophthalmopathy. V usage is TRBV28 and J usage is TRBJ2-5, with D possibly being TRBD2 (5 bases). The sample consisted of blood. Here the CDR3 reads CASSHMDSQETQYF. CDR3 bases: TGTGCCAGCAGTCATATGGACTCCCAAGAGACCCAGTACTTC.